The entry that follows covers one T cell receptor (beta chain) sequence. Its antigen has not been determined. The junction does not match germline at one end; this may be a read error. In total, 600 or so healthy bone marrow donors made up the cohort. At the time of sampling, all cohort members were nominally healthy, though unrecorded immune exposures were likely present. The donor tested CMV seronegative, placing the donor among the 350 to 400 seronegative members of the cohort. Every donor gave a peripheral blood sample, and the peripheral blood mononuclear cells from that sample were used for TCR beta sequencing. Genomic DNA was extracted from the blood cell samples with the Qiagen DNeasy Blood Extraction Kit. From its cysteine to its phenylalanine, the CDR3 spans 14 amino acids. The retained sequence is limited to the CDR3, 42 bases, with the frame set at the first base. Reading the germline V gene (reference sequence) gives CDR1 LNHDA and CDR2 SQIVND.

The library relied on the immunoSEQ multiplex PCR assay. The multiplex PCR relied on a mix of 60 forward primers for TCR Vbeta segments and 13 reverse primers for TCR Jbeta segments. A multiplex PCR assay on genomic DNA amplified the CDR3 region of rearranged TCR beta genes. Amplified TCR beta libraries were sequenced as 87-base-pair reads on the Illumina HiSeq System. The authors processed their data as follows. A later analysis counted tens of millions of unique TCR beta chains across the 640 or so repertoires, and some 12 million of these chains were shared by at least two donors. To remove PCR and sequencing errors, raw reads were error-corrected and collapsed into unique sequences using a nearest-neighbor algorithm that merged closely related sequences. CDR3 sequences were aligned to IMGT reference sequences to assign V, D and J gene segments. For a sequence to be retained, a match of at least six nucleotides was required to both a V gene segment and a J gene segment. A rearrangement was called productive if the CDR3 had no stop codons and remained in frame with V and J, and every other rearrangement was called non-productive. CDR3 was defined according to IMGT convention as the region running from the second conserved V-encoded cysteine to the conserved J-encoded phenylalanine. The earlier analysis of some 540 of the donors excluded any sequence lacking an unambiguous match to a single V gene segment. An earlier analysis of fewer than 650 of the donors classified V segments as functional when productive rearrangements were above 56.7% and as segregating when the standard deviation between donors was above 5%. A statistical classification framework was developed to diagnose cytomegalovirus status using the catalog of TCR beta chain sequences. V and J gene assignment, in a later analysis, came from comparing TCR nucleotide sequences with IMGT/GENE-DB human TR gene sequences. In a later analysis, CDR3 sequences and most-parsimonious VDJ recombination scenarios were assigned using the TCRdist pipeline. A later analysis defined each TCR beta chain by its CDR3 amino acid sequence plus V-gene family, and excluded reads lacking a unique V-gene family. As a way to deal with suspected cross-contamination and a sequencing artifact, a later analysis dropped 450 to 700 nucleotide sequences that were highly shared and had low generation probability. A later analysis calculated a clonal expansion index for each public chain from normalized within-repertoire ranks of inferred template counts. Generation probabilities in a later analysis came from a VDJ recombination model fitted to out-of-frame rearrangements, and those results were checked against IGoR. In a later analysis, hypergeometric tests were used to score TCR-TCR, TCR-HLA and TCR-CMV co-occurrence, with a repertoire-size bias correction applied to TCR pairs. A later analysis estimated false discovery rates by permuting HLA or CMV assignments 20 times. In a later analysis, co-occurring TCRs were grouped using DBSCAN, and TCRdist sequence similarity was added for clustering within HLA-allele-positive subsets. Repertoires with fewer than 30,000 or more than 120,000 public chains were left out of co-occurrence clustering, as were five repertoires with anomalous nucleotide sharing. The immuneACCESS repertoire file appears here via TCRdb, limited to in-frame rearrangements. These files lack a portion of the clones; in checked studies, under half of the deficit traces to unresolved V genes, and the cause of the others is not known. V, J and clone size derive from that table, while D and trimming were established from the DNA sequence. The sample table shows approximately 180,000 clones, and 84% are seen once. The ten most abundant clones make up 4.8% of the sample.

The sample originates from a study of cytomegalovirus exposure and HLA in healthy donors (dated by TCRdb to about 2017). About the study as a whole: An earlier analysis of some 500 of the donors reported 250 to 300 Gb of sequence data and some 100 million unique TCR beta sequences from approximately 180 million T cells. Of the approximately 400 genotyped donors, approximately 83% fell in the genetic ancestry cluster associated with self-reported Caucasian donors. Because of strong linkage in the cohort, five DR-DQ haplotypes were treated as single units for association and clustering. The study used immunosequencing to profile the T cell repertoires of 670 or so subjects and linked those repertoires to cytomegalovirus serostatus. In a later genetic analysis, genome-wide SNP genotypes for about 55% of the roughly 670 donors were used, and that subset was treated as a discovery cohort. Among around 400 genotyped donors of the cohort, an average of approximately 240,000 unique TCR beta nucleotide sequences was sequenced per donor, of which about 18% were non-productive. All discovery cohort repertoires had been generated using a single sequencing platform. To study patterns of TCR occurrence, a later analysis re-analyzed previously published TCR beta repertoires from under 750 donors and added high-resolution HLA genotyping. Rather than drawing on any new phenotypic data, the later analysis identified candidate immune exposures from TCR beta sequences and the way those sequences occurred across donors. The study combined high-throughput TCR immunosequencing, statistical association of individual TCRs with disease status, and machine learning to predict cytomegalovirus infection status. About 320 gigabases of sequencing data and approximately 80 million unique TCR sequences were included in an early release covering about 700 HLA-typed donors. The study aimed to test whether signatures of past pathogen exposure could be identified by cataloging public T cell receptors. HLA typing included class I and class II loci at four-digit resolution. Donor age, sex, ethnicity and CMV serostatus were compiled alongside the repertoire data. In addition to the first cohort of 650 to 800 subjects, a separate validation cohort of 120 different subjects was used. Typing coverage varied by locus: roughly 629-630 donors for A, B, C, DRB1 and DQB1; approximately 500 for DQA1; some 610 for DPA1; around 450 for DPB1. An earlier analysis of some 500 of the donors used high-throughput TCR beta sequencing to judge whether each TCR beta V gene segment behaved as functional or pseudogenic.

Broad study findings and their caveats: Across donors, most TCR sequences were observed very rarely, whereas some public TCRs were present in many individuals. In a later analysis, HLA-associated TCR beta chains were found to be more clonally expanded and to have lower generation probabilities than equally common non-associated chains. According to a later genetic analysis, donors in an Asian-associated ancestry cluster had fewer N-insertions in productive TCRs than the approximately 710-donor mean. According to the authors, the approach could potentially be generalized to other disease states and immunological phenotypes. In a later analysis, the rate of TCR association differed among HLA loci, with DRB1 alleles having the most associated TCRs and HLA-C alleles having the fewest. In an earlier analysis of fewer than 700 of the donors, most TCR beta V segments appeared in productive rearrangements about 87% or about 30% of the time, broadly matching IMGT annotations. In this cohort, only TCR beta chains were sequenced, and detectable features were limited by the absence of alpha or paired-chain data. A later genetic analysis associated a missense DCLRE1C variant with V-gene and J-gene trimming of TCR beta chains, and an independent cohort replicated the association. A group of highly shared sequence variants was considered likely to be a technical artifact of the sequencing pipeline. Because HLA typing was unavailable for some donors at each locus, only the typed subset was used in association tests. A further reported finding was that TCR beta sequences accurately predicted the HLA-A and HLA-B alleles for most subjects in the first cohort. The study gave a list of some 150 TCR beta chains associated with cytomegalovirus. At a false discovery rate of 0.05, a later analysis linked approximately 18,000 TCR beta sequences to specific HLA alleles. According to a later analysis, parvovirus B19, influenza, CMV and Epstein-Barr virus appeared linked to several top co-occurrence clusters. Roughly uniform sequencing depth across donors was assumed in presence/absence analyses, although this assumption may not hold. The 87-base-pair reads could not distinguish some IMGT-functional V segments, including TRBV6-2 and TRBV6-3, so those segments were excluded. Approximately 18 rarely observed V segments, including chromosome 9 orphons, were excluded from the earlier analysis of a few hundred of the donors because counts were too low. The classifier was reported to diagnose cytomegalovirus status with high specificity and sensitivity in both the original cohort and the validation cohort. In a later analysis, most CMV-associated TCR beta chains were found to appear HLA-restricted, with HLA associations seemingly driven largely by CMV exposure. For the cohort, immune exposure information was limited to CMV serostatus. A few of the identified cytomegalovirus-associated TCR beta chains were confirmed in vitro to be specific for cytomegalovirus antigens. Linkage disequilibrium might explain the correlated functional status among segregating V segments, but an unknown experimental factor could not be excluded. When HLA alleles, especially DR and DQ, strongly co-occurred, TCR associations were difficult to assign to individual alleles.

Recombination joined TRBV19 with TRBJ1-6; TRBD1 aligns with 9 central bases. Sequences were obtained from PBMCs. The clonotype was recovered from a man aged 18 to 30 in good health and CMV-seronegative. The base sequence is TGTGCCGGTAGGGACAGGGTTCAGAATTCACCCCTCCACTTT. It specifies CAGRDRVQNSPLHF.